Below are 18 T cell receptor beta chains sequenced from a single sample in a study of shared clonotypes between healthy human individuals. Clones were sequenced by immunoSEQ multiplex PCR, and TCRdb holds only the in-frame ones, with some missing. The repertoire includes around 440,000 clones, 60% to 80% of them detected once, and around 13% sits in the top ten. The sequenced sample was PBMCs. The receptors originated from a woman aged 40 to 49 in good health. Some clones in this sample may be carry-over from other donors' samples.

The CDR3 DNA is TGCGCCAGCAGCTTGTCGACTAGCGGGAGATACGAGCAGTACTTC. Its translation: CASSLSTSGRYEQYF. The rearrangement uses TRBV5-1 and TRBJ2-7, with 12 bases identical to TRBD2. The CDR3 length is 15 residues. CDR1 and CDR2 (germline): SGHRS, YFSETQ. V was pared by 1 base and J by 4 bases, with 3 bases of the junction left unmatched.

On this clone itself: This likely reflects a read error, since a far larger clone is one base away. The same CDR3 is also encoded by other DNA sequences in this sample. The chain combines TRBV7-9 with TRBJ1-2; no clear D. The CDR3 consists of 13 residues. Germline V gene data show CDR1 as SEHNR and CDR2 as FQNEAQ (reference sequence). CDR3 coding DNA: TGCGCCAGCAGCATCAGCTCCCTCTATGGCTACACCTTC. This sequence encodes CASSISSLYGYTF. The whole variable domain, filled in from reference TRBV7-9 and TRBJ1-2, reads DTGVSQNPRHKITKRGQNVTFRCDPISEHNRLYWYRQTLGQGPEFLTYFQNEAQLEKSRLLSDRFSAERPKGSFSTLEIQRTEQGDSAMYLCASSISSLYGYTFGSGTRLTVV.

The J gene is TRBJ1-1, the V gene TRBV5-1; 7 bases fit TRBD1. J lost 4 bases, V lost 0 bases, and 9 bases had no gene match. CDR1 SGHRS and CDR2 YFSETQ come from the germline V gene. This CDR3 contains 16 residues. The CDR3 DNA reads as TGCGCCAGCAGCTTGGGGACAGGACCGCGAATCACTGAAGCTTTCTTT. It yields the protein CASSLGTGPRITEAFF.

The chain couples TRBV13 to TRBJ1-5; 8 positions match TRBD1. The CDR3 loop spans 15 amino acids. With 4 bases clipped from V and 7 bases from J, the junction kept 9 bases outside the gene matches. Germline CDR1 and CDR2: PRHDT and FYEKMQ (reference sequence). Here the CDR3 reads CASSSQQQGGQPQHF. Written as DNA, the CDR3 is TGTGCCAGCAGCTCCCAACAACAGGGGGGGCAGCCCCAGCATTTT.

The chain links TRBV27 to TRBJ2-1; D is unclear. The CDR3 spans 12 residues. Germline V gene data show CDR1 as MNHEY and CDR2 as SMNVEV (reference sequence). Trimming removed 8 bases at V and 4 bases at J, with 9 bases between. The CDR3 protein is CASGVGYNEQFF. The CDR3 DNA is TGTGCCAGCGGGGTTGGATACAATGAGCAGTTCTTC.

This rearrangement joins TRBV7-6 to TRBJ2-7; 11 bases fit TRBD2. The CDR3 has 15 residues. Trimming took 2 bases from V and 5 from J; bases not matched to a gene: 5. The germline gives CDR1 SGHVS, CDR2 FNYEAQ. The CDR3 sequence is CASSLQLAGVNEQYF. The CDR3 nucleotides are TGTGCCAGCAGCTTACAACTAGCGGGAGTCAACGAGCAGTACTTC.

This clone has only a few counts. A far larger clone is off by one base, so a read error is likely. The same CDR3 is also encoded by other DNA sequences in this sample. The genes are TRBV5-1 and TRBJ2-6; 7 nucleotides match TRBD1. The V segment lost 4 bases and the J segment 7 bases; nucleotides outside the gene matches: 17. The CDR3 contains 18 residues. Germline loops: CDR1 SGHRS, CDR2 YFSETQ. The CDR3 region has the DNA TGCGCCAGCAGCAGGGACAGTCGGGGCGTTGGTGGTGCCAACGTCCTGACTTTC. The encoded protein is CASSRDSRGVGGANVLTF. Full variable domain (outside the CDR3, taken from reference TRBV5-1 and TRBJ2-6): KAGVTQTPRYLIKTRGQQVTLSCSPISGHRSVSWYQQTPGQGLQFLFEYFSETQRNKGNFPGRFSGRQFSNSRSEMNVSTLELGDSALYLCASSRDSRGVGGANVLTFGAGSRLTVL.

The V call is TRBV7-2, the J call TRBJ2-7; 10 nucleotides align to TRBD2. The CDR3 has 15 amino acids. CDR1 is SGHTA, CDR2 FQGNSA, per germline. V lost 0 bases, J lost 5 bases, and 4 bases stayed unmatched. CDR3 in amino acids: CASSLAAGGRNEQYF. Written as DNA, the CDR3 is TGTGCCAGCAGCTTAGCAGCGGGAGGGCGGAACGAGCAGTACTTC.

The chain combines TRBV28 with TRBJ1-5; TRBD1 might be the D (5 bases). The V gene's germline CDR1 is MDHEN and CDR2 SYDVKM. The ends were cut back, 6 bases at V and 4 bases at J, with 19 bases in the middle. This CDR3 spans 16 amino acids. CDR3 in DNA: TGTGCCAGCAGGGTCCTCATTTTTGGGGCTAATCAGCCCCAGCATTTT. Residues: CASRVLIFGANQPQHF.

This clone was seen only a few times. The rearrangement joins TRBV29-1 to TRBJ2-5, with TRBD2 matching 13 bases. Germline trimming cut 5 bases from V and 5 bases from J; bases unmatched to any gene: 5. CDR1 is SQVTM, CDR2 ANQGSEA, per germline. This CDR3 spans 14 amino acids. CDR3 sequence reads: CSVPTSGRVETQYF. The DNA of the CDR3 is TGCAGCGTTCCAACTAGCGGGAGGGTGGAGACCCAGTACTTC. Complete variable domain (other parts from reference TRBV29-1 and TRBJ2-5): SAVISQKPSRDICQRGTSLTIQCQVDSQVTMMFWYRQQPGQSLTLIATANQGSEATYESGFVIDKFPISRPNLTFSTLTVSNMSPEDSSIYLCSVPTSGRVETQYFGPGTRLLVL.

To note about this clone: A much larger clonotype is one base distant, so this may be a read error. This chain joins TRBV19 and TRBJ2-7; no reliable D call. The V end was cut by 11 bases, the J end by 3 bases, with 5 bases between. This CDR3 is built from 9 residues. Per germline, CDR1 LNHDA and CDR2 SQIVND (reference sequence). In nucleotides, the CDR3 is TGTGCCGGGGACTACGAGCAGTACTTC. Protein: CAGDYEQYF.

This CDR3 is CASSLRGGINTGELFF. The CDR3 coding sequence is TGTGCCAGCAGCTTACGAGGGGGGATTAACACCGGGGAGCTGTTTTTT. J is TRBJ2-2 and V is TRBV7-8; D is tentatively TRBD1 or TRBD2 (6 bases each). Germline loops: CDR1 SGHVS, CDR2 FQNEAQ. V was clipped by 2 bases and J by 2 bases, with 12 bases between them. The CDR3 has 16 amino acids.

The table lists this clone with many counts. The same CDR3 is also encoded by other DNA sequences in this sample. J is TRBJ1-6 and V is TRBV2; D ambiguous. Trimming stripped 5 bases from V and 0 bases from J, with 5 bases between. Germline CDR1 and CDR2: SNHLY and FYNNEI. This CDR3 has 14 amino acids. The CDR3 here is CASSRYSYNSPLHF. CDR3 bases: TGTGCCAGCAGTCGATACTCCTATAATTCACCCCTCCACTTT.

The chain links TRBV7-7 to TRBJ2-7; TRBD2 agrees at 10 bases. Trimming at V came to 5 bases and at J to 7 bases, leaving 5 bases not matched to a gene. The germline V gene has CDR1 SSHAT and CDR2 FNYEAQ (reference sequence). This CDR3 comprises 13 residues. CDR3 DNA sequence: TGTGCCAGCAGCCCCGGGACTAGCGTGGAGCAGTACTTC. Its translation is CASSPGTSVEQYF.

In nucleotides, the CDR3 is TGCGCCAGCAGCCTTAGCGGGGTAGAGACCCAGTACTTC. Amino acids: CASSLSGVETQYF. This sequence joins TRBV5-1 and TRBJ2-5, with 8 bases lining up with TRBD2. CDR1 is SGHRS, CDR2 YFSETQ, per germline. This CDR3 spans 13 amino acids. The V and J ends lost 4 bases and 4 bases, in that order; junction bases with no gene match: 3.

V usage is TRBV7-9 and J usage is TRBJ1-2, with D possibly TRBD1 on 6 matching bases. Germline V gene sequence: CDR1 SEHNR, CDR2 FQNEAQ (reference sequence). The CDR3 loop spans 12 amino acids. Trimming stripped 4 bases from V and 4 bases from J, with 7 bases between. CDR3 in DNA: TGTGCCAGCAGCTCGACAGGCTATGGCTACACCTTC. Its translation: CASSSTGYGYTF. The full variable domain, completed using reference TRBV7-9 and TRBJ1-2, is DTGVSQNPRHKITKRGQNVTFRCDPISEHNRLYWYRQTLGQGPEFLTYFQNEAQLEKSRLLSDRFSAERPKGSFSTLEIQRTEQGDSAMYLCASSSTGYGYTFGSGTRLTVV.

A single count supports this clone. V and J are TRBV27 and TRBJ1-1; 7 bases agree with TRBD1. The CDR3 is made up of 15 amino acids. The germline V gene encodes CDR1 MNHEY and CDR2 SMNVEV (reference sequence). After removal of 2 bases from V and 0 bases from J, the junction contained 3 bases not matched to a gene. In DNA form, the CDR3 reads TGTGCCAGCAGTTTAGTAGGGGGCCTGAACACTGAAGCTTTCTTT. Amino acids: CASSLVGGLNTEAFF.

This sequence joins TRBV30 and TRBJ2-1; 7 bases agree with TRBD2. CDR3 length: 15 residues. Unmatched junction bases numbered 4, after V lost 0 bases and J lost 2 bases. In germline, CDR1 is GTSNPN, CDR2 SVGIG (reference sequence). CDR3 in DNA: TGTGCCTGGAGTGTAGGGAGCGGGACCTACAATGAGCAGTTCTTC. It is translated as CAWSVGSGTYNEQFF.